This T cell receptor beta chain was sequenced in a study of neoadjuvant anti-PD-1 for oral cavity cancer. Looked up from germline, CDR1 is WNHNN and CDR2 is SYGVQD (reference sequence). Trimming removed 3 bases at V and 1 base at J, with 7 bases between. The CDR3 has 14 residues. This table comes from immunoSEQ multiplex PCR, and its TCRdb copy is limited to in-frame clones, with some not included. The table lists fewer than 90,000 clones, more than 80% of them singletons. The sequenced sample was PBMCs, obtained before nivolumab (anti-PD-1) treatment. The V call is TRBV10-1, the J call TRBJ2-1; D is unclear. The TCR sequence derives from a person aged 35-79 years with oral cavity squamous cell carcinoma. The CDR3 here is CASSDRLSYNEQFF. The CDR3 DNA is TGCGCCAGCAGTGACAGGCTTTCCTACAATGAGCAGTTCTTC.